This entry features one TCR beta chain sequence. This clonotype was counted between two and nine times. It has no known antigen specificity. Within one base of it there is no much larger clone, and no base qualities were kept. As encoded in the germline V gene, CDR1 is MNHEY while CDR2 is SVGAGI. V is reduced by 6 bases and J by 3 bases, leaving a spacing of 11 bases between them. The CDR3, from cysteine to phenylalanine, totals 14 residues. Left in the record is the CDR3 DNA by itself, 42 bases read in frame from the first base. Ficoll-Paque density gradient centrifugation was used to isolate PBMCs. Instrument used: Illumina NovaSeq 6000. cDNA libraries for TCRalpha and TCRbeta were prepared by 5'RACE using constant-segment primers, with sample barcodes and unique molecular identifiers added. Trizol reagent was used to extract RNA from every sample. Libraries were amplified in two PCR steps, with a second sample barcode and Illumina TruSeq adapters added in the second step. Sequencing of the libraries was done on an Illumina NovaSeq, producing 2 x 150 bp paired-end reads. The published analysis was carried out like this. Reads were demultiplexed and collapsed into UMI-guided consensus sequences with migec v1.2.7. With mixcr v2.1.11, UMI consensuses were aligned to TRA and TRB V and J templates and assembled into clonotypes. A clonotype was counted as expanded or contracted only if both edgeR and NoisET called the change significant, with noise models trained on biological replicates. edgeR calls used a false discovery rate-adjusted p below 0.01 and a log2 fold-change threshold of 1. As an exploratory analysis of dynamics, PCA with hierarchical clustering was applied to max-normalized trajectories of the 1000 most abundant clonotypes. The CD4 or CD8 phenotype of responding clones was assigned using the separately sequenced CD4+ and CD8+ repertoires. In TCRdb, the public reads were trimmed at Q25 with fastp and aligned with MiXCR, with productive beta chains retained. CDR3 protein sequences are deduplicated, and each keeps its most common genes and DNA. The V and J calls follow TCRdb's processing rather than the paper's. This sample comprises about 150,000 distinct CDR3 sequences, roughly 14% of them detected only once. The ten largest clones capture roughly an eighth of the sample.

The data were taken from a study of T-cell memory formation after mild COVID-19 (dated by TCRdb to the early 2020s). About the investigation overall: TCR sequence clusters from the two donors were largely donor specific. Two young, previously healthy adult volunteers, one female and one male, were included in the cohort. Longitudinal TCRalpha and TCRbeta repertoire sequencing tracked T-cell clones expanding and contracting after mild COVID-19 in a couple of donors. The investigation overall reported the following: Only two mild cases were covered in the study, and larger cohorts including severe cases with pre-infection samples were considered necessary. SARS-CoV-2 specificity of the second-wave clones peaking on day 37 was not confirmed. Some responding clones were detected in pre-infection memory, which suggested that pre-existing cross-reactive memory T cells had joined the SARS-CoV-2 response. Contracting CD4+ clones were located mainly in the CM and EM memory subsets, whereas CD8+ clones were found to be enriched in EMRA. Clones contracting from day 15 to 85 had balanced CD4/CD8 phenotypes, while a second wave expanding from day 15 to 37 was biased towards CD4+.

This TCR was sampled from an adult woman who had mild COVID-19 (a few samples of this study predate the infection). The sample titles of this study are shuffled in the database, so cell type and time point are left out; the donor was told from shared clones. In this chain, TRBV6-5 is recombined with TRBJ2-2, and perhaps TRBD1 as D gene, on 5 matching bases. Material: PBMCs or a T cell subset sorted from them (not recorded which). The CDR3 region reads CASSPPGYTGELFF. The DNA reads as follows: TGTGCCAGCAGCCCACCAGGGTACACCGGGGAGCTGTTTTTT.